Below, 9 T cell receptor beta chains from the same sample are listed, as sequenced in a study of early T cells in non-severe SARS-CoV-2 infection. Using its own MiXCR run on the 5' RACE reads, TCRdb lists one record per CDR3 protein. The sample holds roughly 99,000 distinct CDR3 sequences, more than 10% seen once. The specimen comprised whole blood, sampled at baseline. These receptors all stem from an adult who was a healthcare worker with PCR-confirmed SARS-CoV-2 infection or an uninfected control (not recorded which).

Ten or more counts support this clonotype. V usage is TRBV6-5 and J usage is TRBJ2-5, with 8 nucleotides matching TRBD1. Unmatched junction bases numbered 5, after V lost 7 bases and J lost 1 base. The length of the CDR3 is 14 residues. Germline-derived CDR1 and CDR2 are MNHEY and SVGAGI. Written as DNA, the CDR3 is TGTGCCAGCACTCCAGGGGGCTTCCAAGAGACCCAGTACTTC. Amino acids: CASTPGGFQETQYF.

The rearrangement joins TRBV29-1 to TRBJ2-1, with 12 nucleotides matching TRBD2. With 1 base clipped from V and 7 bases from J, the junction kept 5 bases outside the gene matches. The CDR3 is 15 residues long. The V gene's germline CDR1 is SQVTM and CDR2 ANQGSEA. The CDR3 is CSVEGTSGTFNEQFF. The CDR3 region has the DNA TGCAGCGTTGAAGGGACTAGCGGGACGTTTAATGAGCAGTTCTTC.

This clonotype was seen a handful of times. The gene calls are TRBV12-3 or TRBV12-4 and TRBJ2-1; 9 bases line up with TRBD1. This CDR3 spans 19 amino acids. Trimming at V came to 2 bases and at J to 2 bases, leaving 13 bases not matched to a gene. In DNA form, the CDR3 reads TGTGCCAGCAGTTTACGACAGGGGGACAGGAGAAGGCCCTACAATGAGCAGTTCTTC. It is translated as CASSLRQGDRRRPYNEQFF.

The V and J genes are TRBV2 and TRBJ1-1; perhaps TRBD1 as D (5 bases). Trimming removed 4 bases from V and 5 bases from J, with 11 bases in between. Germline assignment: CDR1 SNHLY and CDR2 FYNNEI. This CDR3 region has 13 residues. CDR3 DNA sequence: TGTGCCAGCAGTGGTCCAGGGAAAACTGAAGCTTTCTTT. Its translation is CASSGPGKTEAFF. Full variable domain (missing parts from reference TRBV2 and TRBJ1-1): EPEVTQTPSHQVTQMGQEVILRCVPISNHLYFYWYRQILGQKVEFLVSFYNNEISEKSEIFDDQFSVERPDGSNFTLKIRSTKLEDSAMYFCASSGPGKTEAFFGQGTRLTVV.

J is TRBJ2-7 and V is TRBV28, with 8 positions matching TRBD1. The junction had 11 bases not matched to a gene; V was cut back by 8 bases and J by 2 bases. Germline lookup yields CDR1 MDHEN and CDR2 SYDVKM. CDR3 length: 15 amino acids. This CDR3 reads CASFPGTGATYEQYF. CDR3 sequence (DNA): TGTGCCAGCTTTCCCGGGACAGGCGCCACCTACGAGCAGTACTTC.

The genes are TRBV6-5 and TRBJ1-1, with D possibly being TRBD1 (5 bases). CDR3 length: 14 residues. The ends were cut back, 6 bases at V and 1 base at J, with 12 bases in the middle. The germline V gene has CDR1 MNHEY and CDR2 SVGAGI. Written as DNA, the CDR3 is TGTGCCAGCAGACTCCCGGGGCAGAACACTGAAGCTTTCTTT. It translates to CASRLPGQNTEAFF.

This chain uses TRBV7-8 with TRBJ2-2, with D tentatively TRBD2 (5 bases). Germline values: CDR1 SGHVS, CDR2 FQNEAQ. The germline V and J ends were trimmed by 6 bases and 7 bases, with 18 bases remaining between them. This CDR3 has 15 amino acids. The CDR3 coding sequence is TGTGCCAGCAGGAGGACTTGGGAAGGCGGCGGGGAGCTGTTTTTT. Residues: CASRRTWEGGGELFF. The full variable domain, its missing parts supplied by reference TRBV7-8 and TRBJ2-2, is GAGVSQSPRYKVAKRGQDVALRCDPISGHVSLFWYQQALGQGPEFLTYFQNEAQLDKSGLPSDRFFAERPEGSVSTLKIQRTQQEDSAVYLCASRRTWEGGGELFFGEGSRLTVL.

The V gene is TRBV6-1, the J gene TRBJ2-7; 8 bases match TRBD2. Losses at the gene ends were 5 bases for V and 6 bases for J; bases not matched to a gene: 6. The CDR3 length is 13 residues. Germline assignment: CDR1 MNHNS and CDR2 SASEGT. DNA of the CDR3: TGTGCCAGCAGTACGGGACTAGTAACCGAGCAGTACTTC. It translates to CASSTGLVTEQYF.

This clonotype has only a few counts. CDR3 in amino acids: CASSYSSREELFF. The CDR3 bases are TGTGCCAGCAGTTACTCGAGCAGAGAGGAGCTGTTTTTT. The genes are TRBV6-6 and TRBJ2-2, with unresolved D. This CDR3 has 13 amino acids. Germline CDR1 is MNHNY and CDR2 is SVGAGI (reference sequence). V shed 0 bases and J shed 10 bases, with 9 bases lying between them.